These 2 T cell receptor beta chains were all obtained from the same sample, sequenced in a study of blood T cell repertoires in COVID-19. Data came from immunoSEQ multiplex PCR; TCRdb stores just in-frame clones and leaves some out. The table shows about 40,000 clones, with about 86% occurring only once. The sequenced material came from peripheral blood. The receptor set was obtained from an older woman with acute or convalescent COVID-19.

The chain couples TRBV7-3 to TRBJ1-2; 7 bases fit TRBD1. Germline values: CDR1 SGHTA, CDR2 FQGTGA. The length of the CDR3 is 15 residues. Trimming removed 6 bases from V and 2 bases from J; junction bases left unmatched: 9. Here the CDR3 reads CASSPTGTANYGYTF. CDR3 nucleotides: TGTGCCAGCAGTCCGACAGGGACAGCAAACTATGGCTACACCTTC.

This chain joins TRBV6-5 and TRBJ2-1; 10 bases align to TRBD2. V lost 0 bases and J lost 7; bases outside the gene matches: 3. CDR3 length: 15 amino acids. The germline V gene has CDR1 MNHEY and CDR2 SVGAGI. The CDR3 loop is CASSYSTSGSNEQFF. The CDR3 nucleotides are TGTGCCAGCAGTTACTCGACTAGCGGGTCAAATGAGCAGTTCTTC.